This T cell receptor (beta chain) appears in the sequencing data of a study of esophageal squamous cell carcinoma under preoperative chemotherapy. On the study more broadly: Both tumor-infiltrating lymphocytes and peripheral blood T cells had their TCR repertoires profiled. Study results and limitations: Paclitaxel-nedaplatin therapy caused immediate, substantial clonotype frequency changes. After chemotherapy, TCR diversity rose significantly in peripheral T cells but not in tumor-infiltrating lymphocytes.

Using its own MiXCR run on the PCR reads, TCRdb lists one record per CDR3 protein. The data contain some 18,000 distinct CDR3 sequences, about half of them seen just once; the ten biggest clones take up 25% to 30%. The CDR3 totals 15 residues. Germline-derived CDR1 and CDR2 are MNHEY and SVGAGI. V lost 6 bases to trimming and J lost 14 bases; unmatched junction nucleotides: 14. Notes on this clonotype: Its antigen remains unidentified.

Noted time point: after preoperative PTX-NDP chemotherapy. Preoperative chemotherapy with paclitaxel-nedaplatin was given to patients before surgery. The chain links TRBV6-5 to TRBJ2-3, with TRBD2 matching 13 bases. The TCR comes from a human donor with esophageal squamous cell carcinoma. The donor label of this sample is uncertain. This material was collected from a patient given preoperative chemotherapy. The DNA of the CDR3 is TGTGCCAGCAGACTCGGACTAGCGGGAGTCGGGGCGCTGTATTTT. Its translation is CASRLGLAGVGALYF.